Below are 24 T cell receptor beta chains sequenced from a single sample in a study of cytomegalovirus exposure and HLA in healthy donors. The PCR used 60 Vbeta and 13 Jbeta primers. The repertoire was sequenced with immunoSEQ multiplex PCR; TCRdb's copy has only in-frame clones and lacks some. Its table lists tens of thousands of clones. Specimen: PBMCs. Source of these receptors: a male donor in good health and CMV-seropositive.

The chain couples TRBV9 to TRBJ1-4; D is unclear. Per germline, CDR1 SGDLS and CDR2 YYNGEE. V dropped 3 bases and J dropped 1 base, with 7 bases sitting between them. The CDR3 is 14 amino acids. DNA of the CDR3: TGTGCCAGCAGCGCCGGGATAACTAATGAAAAACTGTTTTTT. Amino acids: CASSAGITNEKLFF.

Details on this clone: The junction departs from germline at one end; a sequencing error may be responsible. V gene TRBV29-1 combines with J gene TRBJ2-1; a weak D match, TRBD1 (5 bases). This CDR3 has 13 amino acids. Germline V gives CDR1 SQVTM, CDR2 ANQGSEA. The CDR3 DNA sequence: TGCAGCGTTGAAGGGGGCTCCGACAATGAGCAGTTCTTC. This encodes CSVEGGSDNEQFF.

The chain links TRBV6-1 to TRBJ2-7; D is possibly TRBD2 (6 bases). In germline, CDR1 is MNHNS, CDR2 SASEGT. The V end was cut by 1 base, the J end by 3 bases, with 16 bases between. The CDR3 totals 16 residues. This chain's CDR3 is CASSEGIMRGGYEQYF. DNA for the CDR3: TGTGCCAGCAGTGAAGGGATTATGAGGGGAGGCTACGAGCAGTACTTC.

V is TRBV5-1 and J is TRBJ1-1; a weak D match, TRBD1 (6 bases). In germline, CDR1 is SGHRS, CDR2 YFSETQ. Trimming removed 3 bases at V and 11 bases at J, with 26 bases between. There are 16 residues in the CDR3. The CDR3 bases are TGCGCCAGCAGCTCGACAGACGGACAGTTCCTTAGGTGGGCTTTCTTT. Translation: CASSSTDGQFLRWAFF. The whole variable domain, filled in from reference TRBV5-1 and TRBJ1-1, reads KAGVTQTPRYLIKTRGQQVTLSCSPISGHRSVSWYQQTPGQGLQFLFEYFSETQRNKGNFPGRFSGRQFSNSRSEMNVSTLELGDSALYLCASSSTDGQFLRWAFFGQGTRLTVV.

The chain is built from TRBV28 and TRBJ1-5; D possibly corresponds to TRBD1 (5 bases). The germline V gene encodes CDR1 MDHEN and CDR2 SYDVKM. CDR3 length: 17 amino acids. The V end lost 6 bases, the J end lost 2 bases, and 20 bases lay between the germline ends. The CDR3 spells CASSHWRDQGGNQPQHF. The CDR3, as DNA: TGTGCCAGCAGCCACTGGCGGGACCAAGGGGGCAATCAGCCCCAGCATTTT.

The chain employs TRBV29-1 and TRBJ1-1, with D uncertain. The germline V gene has CDR1 SQVTM and CDR2 ANQGSEA. V was shortened by 7 bases and J by 0 bases, with 18 bases between the two germline ends. This CDR3 is built from 15 residues. The DNA of the CDR3 is TGCAGCGCCACGACGGCGGGATACATGAACACTGAAGCTTTCTTT. Translated: CSATTAGYMNTEAFF.

The gene calls are TRBV7-8 and TRBJ1-1; D ambiguous. The CDR3 consists of 16 residues. V lost 0 bases, J lost 0 bases, and 11 bases lay in between. Germline-derived CDR1 and CDR2 are SGHVS and FQNEAQ. CDR3: CASSLALGAMNTEAFF. CDR3 bases: TGTGCCAGCAGCTTAGCGCTAGGCGCGATGAACACTGAAGCTTTCTTT. The whole variable domain, filled in from reference TRBV7-8 and TRBJ1-1, reads GAGVSQSPRYKVAKRGQDVALRCDPISGHVSLFWYQQALGQGPEFLTYFQNEAQLDKSGLPSDRFFAERPEGSVSTLKIQRTQQEDSAVYLCASSLALGAMNTEAFFGQGTRLTVV.

The chain couples TRBV5-1 to TRBJ2-7; 9 nucleotides agree with TRBD1. The CDR3 is 14 residues long. CDR1 is SGHRS and CDR2 is YFSETQ in the germline V gene. As DNA, the CDR3 is TGCGCGCTGCGCGGAGGACAGGGGTACTACGAGCAGTACTTC. It encodes CALRGGQGYYEQYF.

The chain has TRBV27 and TRBJ1-1; 7 bases agree with TRBD1. The CDR3 totals 14 residues. V was pared by 2 bases and J by 2 bases, with 2 bases of the junction left unmatched. CDR1 MNHEY and CDR2 SMNVEV come from the germline V gene (reference sequence). In DNA form, the CDR3 reads TGTGCCAGCAGTTTAAGACAGGGAAACACTGAAGCTTTCTTT. Amino acid sequence: CASSLRQGNTEAFF.

The chain combines TRBV10-1 with TRBJ2-7; D may be TRBD1 (5 bases). Per germline, CDR1 WNHNN and CDR2 SYGVQD (reference sequence). The ends were cut back, 10 bases at V and 6 bases at J, with 22 bases in the middle. CDR3 length: 14 residues. The CDR3 loop is CANPDSLVEAEQYF. In nucleotides, the CDR3 is TGCGCCAACCCTGACAGCTTAGTCGAGGCCGAGCAGTACTTC.

The chain joins TRBV6-5 to TRBJ1-5; the match to TRBD1 covers 7 bases. This CDR3 comprises 14 residues. With 5 bases clipped from V and 7 bases from J, the junction kept 8 bases outside the gene matches. Germline-derived CDR1 and CDR2 are MNHEY and SVGAGI. The CDR3 is CASSTQGYGQPQHF. The CDR3 region has the DNA TGTGCCAGCAGTACACAGGGGTATGGCCAGCCCCAGCATTTT.

V gene TRBV4-3 combines with J gene TRBJ2-3; possible D gene TRBD2, 7 bases. V was trimmed by 0 bases and J by 5 bases, leaving 21 bases between them. From germline, CDR1 is LGHNA and CDR2 YSLEER. This CDR3 has 18 residues. This CDR3 is CASSQDRGVAGAGDTQYF. DNA of the CDR3: TGCGCCAGCAGCCAAGATAGGGGGGTCGCGGGAGCCGGAGATACGCAGTATTTT.

The chain recombines TRBV29-1 with TRBJ2-6; 7 bases line up with TRBD1. The CDR3 totals 17 residues. V shed 6 bases, J shed 0 bases, and the junction held 11 bases outside the gene matches. CDR1 and CDR2 (germline): SQVTM, ANQGSEA. As DNA, the CDR3 is TGCAGCGTGTCACCGAGGGGGCTTTCCTCTGGGGCCAACGTCCTGACTTTC. It codes for CSVSPRGLSSGANVLTF.

The chain combines TRBV5-1 with TRBJ2-1; 12 nucleotides match TRBD2. Unmatched junction bases numbered 10, after V lost 0 bases and J lost 12 bases. The CDR3 is 16 amino acids. Germline V CDR1 and CDR2: SGHRS, YFSETQ. This chain's CDR3 is CASSLDRPSGRDAQFF. CDR3 DNA sequence: TGCGCCAGCAGCTTGGATAGACCTAGCGGGAGGGACGCGCAGTTCTTC. Looking up the rest from reference TRBV5-1 and TRBJ2-1 gives the full variable domain: KAGVTQTPRYLIKTRGQQVTLSCSPISGHRSVSWYQQTPGQGLQFLFEYFSETQRNKGNFPGRFSGRQFSNSRSEMNVSTLELGDSALYLCASSLDRPSGRDAQFFGPGTRLTVL.

The chain combines TRBV5-1 with TRBJ1-3, with 7 bases fitting TRBD1. Trimming took 0 bases from V and 2 from J; bases not matched to a gene: 5. This CDR3 spans 16 amino acids. CDR1 SGHRS and CDR2 YFSETQ come from the germline V gene. CDR3 nucleotides: TGCGCCAGCAGCTTGGAGCCAGGGGGAACTGGAAACACCATATATTTT. As protein: CASSLEPGGTGNTIYF.

The chain employs TRBV6-1 and TRBJ1-1; D uncertain. Trimming left V 2 bases short and J 5 bases short, with 12 bases between. CDR1 is MNHNS and CDR2 is SASEGT in the germline V gene. The CDR3 is 14 residues long. CDR3 bases: TGTGCCAGCAGTGAATATGAGGGAGAAACTGAAGCTTTCTTT. This gives the protein CASSEYEGETEAFF.

The J gene is TRBJ2-2, the V gene TRBV30, with D unresolved. The CDR3 extends over 13 amino acids. The germline gives CDR1 GTSNPN, CDR2 SVGIG (reference sequence). Trimming took off 3 bases at V and 7 bases at J, with 12 bases between the two ends. CDR3 coding DNA: TGTGCCTGGAGGCCTAAAGCAGGCGGGGAGCTGTTTTTT. It encodes CAWRPKAGGELFF.

The rearrangement joins TRBV28 to TRBJ1-1, with 8 bases matching TRBD1. The CDR3 length is 19 residues. Germline V lookup: CDR1 MDHEN, CDR2 SYDVKM. Losses at the gene ends were 7 bases for V and 3 bases for J; bases not matched to a gene: 22. CDR3 bases: TGTGCCAGCAACCCGACCTGGGGACAGGCACCTATAGGGGACACTGAAGCTTTCTTT. It is translated as CASNPTWGQAPIGDTEAFF. Complete variable domain (other parts from reference TRBV28 and TRBJ1-1): DVKVTQSSRYLVKRTGEKVFLECVQDMDHENMFWYRQDPGLGLRLIYFSYDVKMKEKGDIPEGYSVSREKKERFSLILESASTNQTSMYLCASNPTWGQAPIGDTEAFFGQGTRLTVV.

The genes are TRBV19 and TRBJ2-1, with a tentative D call TRBD1 (7 bases). Germline lookup yields CDR1 LNHDA and CDR2 SQIVND (reference sequence). Trimming removed 7 bases from V and 8 bases from J, with 21 bases in between. The CDR3 is made up of 15 amino acids. The CDR3 DNA reads TGTGCCAGTATGGGGGGACAGATCCCGAGGGATGAGCAGTTCTTC. Its translation is CASMGGQIPRDEQFF.

The J gene is TRBJ1-2, the V gene TRBV28, with D maybe TRBD1 (6 bases). Trimming shortened V by 2 bases and J by 5 bases, and 18 bases separated the two germline ends. The CDR3 is 16 amino acids. CDR1 is MDHEN, CDR2 SYDVKM, per germline. CDR3 bases: TGTGCCAGCAGTTTACTGTCCGGGGGGCTGCTGTATGGCTACACCTTC. Translating gives CASSLLSGGLLYGYTF.

Details on this clone: Because it lacks the conserved phenylalanine or tryptophan at the end, this CDR3 is likely a read error. No DNA is shown, since the ends of the CDR3 on it are uncertain; the CDR3 is the one TCRdb lists. The chain joins TRBV25-1 to TRBJ2-7; the table gives TRBD2 as D, unverified against the DNA. The CDR3 is 11 amino acids in total, end residues counted. Germline V lookup: CDR1 MGHDK, CDR2 SYGVNS. The chain's CDR3 is CASRFGGTITL.

J is TRBJ1-5 and V is TRBV6-1; D is perhaps TRBD1 (6 bases). Germline values: CDR1 MNHNS, CDR2 SASEGT. V shed 1 base and J shed 4 bases, with 14 bases lying between them. The CDR3 extends over 16 amino acids. This CDR3 is CASSEESGAGNQPQHF. The CDR3 coding sequence is TGTGCCAGCAGTGAAGAATCAGGGGCTGGGAATCAGCCCCAGCATTTT.

J is TRBJ2-3 and V is TRBV6-5; no clear D. The germline V and J ends were trimmed by 2 bases and 2 bases, with 8 bases remaining between them. CDR1 is MNHEY and CDR2 is SVGAGI in the germline V gene. The CDR3 runs 14 residues. The CDR3 DNA reads TGTGCCAGCAGTTACGCAGGTCTCACAGATACGCAGTATTTT. Translating it yields CASSYAGLTDTQYF.

The rearrangement joins TRBV4-2 to TRBJ2-7, with D tentatively TRBD2 (5 bases). Germline CDR1 LGHNA, CDR2 YNFKEQ. This CDR3 is built from 19 residues. Trimming took 1 base from V and 6 from J, leaving 28 bases between them. CDR3 amino acids: CASSQVKSASSLGEGEQYF. The DNA for the CDR3 is TGTGCCAGCAGCCAAGTCAAATCTGCCAGTTCCTTAGGCGAGGGCGAGCAGTACTTC.